What follows describes a single T cell receptor (beta chain). In the original workflow: Reference gene primer amplification gave nucleated cell count estimates. Generated by immunoSEQ multiplex PCR, the TCRdb table keeps only in-frame clones and is missing some. That table gives V, J and clone size, and the DNA gave D and trimming. This sample has fewer than 300,000 clones, with approximately 91% found just once. Everyone who took part was roughly 18 to 89 years old, and they came from about two dozen US areas. This sample was taken from a study of blood T cell repertoires in COVID-19. In the study overall: Some COVID-19 samples were acute and others convalescent; all came from the United States, Italy and Spain. T cells, B-cell-depleted T cells, or PBMCs supplied cDNA or gDNA.

This clonotype originated in a woman aged 40-49 years with acute COVID-19. Sequencing was done on a sample of PBMCs or T cells enriched from blood (not recorded which).

The CDR3 sequence: CASSRGLAPDEQFF. The CDR3 coding sequence is TGCGCCAGCAGCAGGGGACTAGCGCCCGATGAGCAGTTCTTC. The rearrangement joins TRBV5-1 to TRBJ2-1; 10 bases fit TRBD2. Germline CDR1 is SGHRS and CDR2 is YFSETQ. Trimming took 4 bases from V and 8 from J; bases not matched to a gene: 6. The CDR3 has 14 residues.